Below, 23 T cell receptor beta chains from the same sample are listed, as sequenced in a study of blood T cells in healthy people across ages. The authors ran a second PCR of roughly 6 to 12 cycles using a sample-barcoded 5' primer and a J-beta primer mix. TCRdb re-called the 5' RACE reads through MiXCR, storing one row per CDR3 protein. The table records hundreds of thousands of distinct CDR3 sequences, around 62% of them present only once. Sequenced: blood. The receptors stem from a man younger than 40 in good health.

Concerning this clonotype itself: A much more abundant neighbour one base away suggests this may be a read error. This chain connects TRBV6-5 to TRBJ2-1; weak D call: TRBD2 (5 bases). The germline gives CDR1 MNHEY, CDR2 SVGAGI. V lost 4 bases and J 8 bases, leaving 12 bases between the germline ends. The CDR3 runs to 13 residues. The CDR3 bases are TGTGCCAGCAGTTCCGGCGGGCAGGATGAGCAGTTCTTC. It translates to CASSSGGQDEQFF.

This rearrangement joins TRBV20-1 to TRBJ1-2; D gene unclear. Germline loops: CDR1 DFQATT, CDR2 SNEGSKA (reference sequence). V shed 0 bases and J shed 6 bases, with 11 bases lying between them. There are 13 residues in the CDR3. CDR3 nucleotides: TGCAGTGCTAGAGACATCTGGACGGATGGCTACACCTTC. Translated, it gives CSARDIWTDGYTF.

This chain uses TRBV27 with TRBJ2-7; TRBD2 matches 8 bases. Per germline, CDR1 MNHEY and CDR2 SMNVEV (reference sequence). Trimming took 2 bases from V and 5 from J; bases not matched to a gene: 5. CDR3 length: 14 residues. As DNA, the CDR3 is TGTGCCAGCAGTTTAGCGGGGGGTGGAGACGAGCAGTACTTC. Translated, it gives CASSLAGGGDEQYF.

This clonotype has only a few counts. The rearrangement links TRBV20-1 to TRBJ2-6, with D uncertain. Between the trimmed V and J ends, which lost 1 base and 0 bases, there was a span of 4 bases. Germline-derived CDR1 and CDR2 are DFQATT and SNEGSKA (reference sequence). This CDR3 has 14 amino acids. In nucleotides, the CDR3 is TGCAGTGCTAGAGGGGGCTCTGGGGCCAACGTCCTGACTTTC. This gives the protein CSARGGSGANVLTF.

The rearrangement joins TRBV12-3 or TRBV12-4 to TRBJ2-4, with D tentatively TRBD2 (5 bases). The CDR3 sequence is 16 residues long. V lost 1 base to trimming and J lost 13 bases, with 23 bases between them. The CDR3 sequence: CASSLVPVWGEEEQYF. The CDR3 region has the DNA TGTGCCAGCAGTTTAGTTCCGGTTTGGGGAGAGGAGGAGCAGTACTTC.

The V and J genes are TRBV20-1 and TRBJ2-5; 10 nucleotides line up with TRBD1. Germline CDR1 is DFQATT and CDR2 is SNEGSKA (reference sequence). The CDR3 has 17 amino acids. Trimming cost V 5 bases and J 2 bases; bases outside gene matches: 14. The CDR3 DNA sequence: TGCAGTGCTCGCCGGAGATTGGACAGGGGGGTTCAAGAGACCCAGTACTTC. It specifies CSARRRLDRGVQETQYF.

The DNA of the CDR3 is TGTGCCAGCAGCGTAGGGGGGGCCACTGAAGCTTTCTTT. Residues: CASSVGGATEAFF. The chain uses TRBV9 and TRBJ1-1; D may be TRBD1 (6 bases). The germline gives CDR1 SGDLS, CDR2 YYNGEE. V lost 0 bases, J lost 4 bases, and 7 bases lay in between. CDR3 length: 13 residues. Full variable domain (rest looked up from reference TRBV9 and TRBJ1-1): DSGVTQTPKHLITATGQRVTLRCSPRSGDLSVYWYQQSLDQGLQFLIQYYNGEERAKGNILERFSAQQFPDLHSELNLSSLELGDSALYFCASSVGGATEAFFGQGTRLTVV.

The chain links TRBV3-1 to TRBJ2-7, with 10 nucleotides matching TRBD2. CDR1 and CDR2 from the germline V gene are LGHDT and YNNKEL (reference sequence). There are 15 residues in the CDR3. The trim removed 3 bases at V and 2 bases at J, leaving 4 bases unmatched. CDR3 in amino acids: CASSHIAGGAYEQYF. CDR3 sequence (DNA): TGTGCCAGCAGCCATATAGCGGGGGGTGCCTACGAGCAGTACTTC.

The J gene is TRBJ2-5, the V gene TRBV6-5; no reliable D call. This CDR3 comprises 14 residues. Deletions cut 5 bases from V and 2 bases from J, with 12 bases between. Per the germline V gene, CDR1 is MNHEY and CDR2 is SVGAGI. This chain's CDR3 is CASSTQTTQETQYF. As DNA, the CDR3 is TGTGCCAGCAGTACTCAAACAACACAAGAGACCCAGTACTTC.

The chain uses TRBV4-3 and TRBJ1-2; maybe TRBD1 (5 bases). Germline lookup yields CDR1 LGHNA and CDR2 YSLEER. V gave up 4 bases and J gave up 8 bases, with 14 bases separating them. The CDR3 loop spans 13 amino acids. The CDR3 sequence is CASSPRQGSGYTF. CDR3 nucleotide sequence: TGCGCCAGCAGCCCCAGGCAGGGAAGCGGCTACACCTTC.

This clonotype has only one observation. The genes are TRBV20-1 and TRBJ2-7, with D perhaps matching TRBD2 (6 bases). Germline V gene lookup returns CDR1 DFQATT and CDR2 SNEGSKA (reference sequence). V was pared by 3 bases and J by 4 bases, with 10 bases between. This CDR3 comprises 12 residues. The chain's CDR3 is CSARRAGYEQYF. The CDR3 nucleotides are TGCAGTGCTAGGAGGGCGGGGTACGAGCAGTACTTC.

This clonotype came up a few times. The chain's CDR3 is CSAMGQGYSYNEQFF. For the CDR3, the DNA is TGCAGCGCTATGGGACAGGGCTACTCCTACAATGAGCAGTTCTTC. The chain is built from TRBV29-1 and TRBJ2-1; TRBD1 matches at 9 bases. The germline gives CDR1 SQVTM, CDR2 ANQGSEA. The CDR3 is made up of 15 amino acids. V lost 7 bases to trimming and J lost 0 bases; unmatched junction nucleotides: 7.

DNA for the CDR3: TGTGCCAGCATTAAGACGGGGGGATCCGGGGAGCTGTTTTTT. It specifies CASIKTGGSGELFF. V gene TRBV6-2 or TRBV6-3 combines with J gene TRBJ2-2; 7 bases map to TRBD2. V shed 7 bases, J shed 6 bases, and the junction held 8 bases outside the gene matches. This CDR3 contains 14 residues. From germline, CDR1 is MNHEY and CDR2 SVGEGT.

The chain joins TRBV6-1 to TRBJ1-1; D uncertain. Per the germline V gene, CDR1 is MNHNS and CDR2 is SASEGT. Trimming cost V 8 bases and J 6 bases, with 7 bases left between them. The length of the CDR3 is 10 residues. The CDR3 loop reads CASGWPEAFF. The DNA of the CDR3 is TGTGCCAGCGGGTGGCCTGAAGCTTTCTTT.

The rearrangement links TRBV29-1 to TRBJ2-6; the D is unclear. Germline V lookup: CDR1 SQVTM, CDR2 ANQGSEA. The length of the CDR3 is 16 residues. V gave up 0 bases and J gave up 0 bases, with 9 bases separating them. CDR3 nucleotides: TGCAGCGTTGAAGATTTTCAGAGCTCTGGGGCCAACGTCCTGACTTTC. It codes for CSVEDFQSSGANVLTF.

The chain combines TRBV20-1 with TRBJ2-4; TRBD1 matches 7 bases. The last part of the DNA fits TRBJ2-7 better; the J call may be wrong. Germline V CDR1 and CDR2: DFQATT, SNEGSKA (reference sequence). The CDR3 length is 13 residues. Here the CDR3 reads CSAEKGQVYEQYF. In nucleotides, the CDR3 is TGCAGTGCGGAAAAAGGACAGGTCTACGAGCAGTACTTC.

The chain joins TRBV20-1 to TRBJ1-1; no firm D call. The CDR3 extends over 11 amino acids. Between the trimmed V and J ends, which lost 2 bases and 8 bases, there was a span of 9 bases. Germline loops: CDR1 DFQATT, CDR2 SNEGSKA (reference sequence). CDR3 DNA: TGCAGTGCTAGATGGCCCCCCGAAGCTTTCTTT. This codes for CSARWPPEAFF.

This clonotype was counted between two and nine times. The rearrangement joins TRBV7-2 to TRBJ2-4; no definite D call. Trimming shortened V by 1 base and J by 3 bases, and 10 bases separated the two germline ends. Germline-derived CDR1 and CDR2 are SGHTA and FQGNSA. The CDR3 has 15 amino acids. CDR3 in amino acids: CASSLEGTVKNIQYF. The CDR3 nucleotides are TGTGCCAGCAGCTTAGAGGGAACGGTCAAAAACATTCAGTACTTC.

The chain recombines TRBV7-9 with TRBJ1-1; D ambiguous. V gave up 11 bases and J gave up 5 bases, with 27 bases separating them. Per germline, CDR1 SEHNR and CDR2 FQNEAQ (reference sequence). The CDR3 sequence is 16 residues long. Written as DNA, the CDR3 is TGTGCCTACTTTAGAAGGGTGGTAATTTTAGTGACTGAAGCTTTCTTT. It is translated as CAYFRRVVILVTEAFF. The full variable domain, its missing parts supplied by reference TRBV7-9 and TRBJ1-1, is DTGVSQNPRHKITKRGQNVTFRCDPISEHNRLYWYRQTLGQGPEFLTYFQNEAQLEKSRLLSDRFSAERPKGSFSTLEIQRTEQGDSAMYLCAYFRRVVILVTEAFFGQGTRLTVV.

The chain has TRBV6-5 and TRBJ2-7; D is perhaps TRBD2 (7 bases). CDR3 length: 17 residues. V was cut by 0 bases and J by 1 base, with 16 bases left in between. Germline CDR1 reads MNHEY; CDR2 reads SVGAGI. CDR3 sequence (DNA): TGTGCCAGCAGTTACTCCCCTCAGGGGACTATGTCCTACGAGCAGTACTTC. Its translation is CASSYSPQGTMSYEQYF.

The V and J genes are TRBV25-1 and TRBJ1-1; 10 bases align to TRBD1. CDR3 length equals 14 residues. The germline V gene has CDR1 MGHDK and CDR2 SYGVNS. The ends lost 5 bases at V and 5 bases at J; junction bases unmatched: 5. CDR3 loop: CASSQTGGMTEAFF. The CDR3 coding sequence is TGTGCCAGCAGTCAGACAGGGGGCATGACTGAAGCTTTCTTT.

The CDR3 nucleotides are TGCGCCAGCAGCCAAGATCAGGCGGGGGGGCGGAATGAGCAGTTCTTC. Residues: CASSQDQAGGRNEQFF. This chain joins TRBV4-3 and TRBJ2-1; 9 nucleotides align to TRBD2. Per germline, CDR1 LGHNA and CDR2 YSLEER. The CDR3 consists of 16 residues. The trim removed 0 bases at V and 7 bases at J, leaving 7 bases unmatched.

This clonotype was detected a few times. This rearrangement joins TRBV4-3 to TRBJ2-1, with TRBD2 matching over 7 bases. This CDR3 comprises 13 residues. Germline V gives CDR1 LGHNA, CDR2 YSLEER. The V gene end was trimmed by 3 bases and the J gene end by 12 bases; junction bases not matched to a gene: 8. The CDR3, as DNA: TGCGCCAGCAGCCAGTCAACCCCTAGCGGGCAGTTCTTC. It is translated as CASSQSTPSGQFF.